This T cell receptor beta chain was identified in a study of T cell changes during pregnancy in multiple sclerosis (dated by TCRdb to about 2019). The study in broad terms: Changes in the T cell repertoire over the course of pregnancy were examined in this study in women with multiple sclerosis.

Concerning this clone itself: The specificity of this receptor is unknown. Nothing much larger sits one base from this clone, and base qualities are not available.

The library was obtained by the immunoSEQ multiplex PCR assay. Drawn from immuneACCESS, this table holds only the in-frame rearrangements with V and J called that TCRdb kept. Clones are partly lost; checked studies trace under half to an unresolved V gene and leave the rest unexplained. The sample yields tens of thousands of clones; about 90% were counted once. 2.5% to 3% of the sample is taken by the ten largest. The V end gives up 2 bases and the J end 2 bases, leaving 9 bases in the junction not matched to a gene. Its CDR3 holds 16 amino acids, cysteine through phenylalanine. Only the CDR3 DNA is retained, 48 bases long and in frame from the first base. The germline V gene yields MDHEN for CDR1 and SYDVKM for CDR2.

This material consisted of peripheral blood, taken in the second trimester of pregnancy. This chain is built from TRBV28 and TRBJ2-7; TRBD2 fits 7 bases in the junction. This receptor was obtained from a female donor in good health, enrolled as a control in a pregnancy study. The nucleotides are TGTGCCAGCAGTTTAGCGGCGGGAGACTCCCCCTACGAGCAGTACTTC. It codes for CASSLAAGDSPYEQYF.